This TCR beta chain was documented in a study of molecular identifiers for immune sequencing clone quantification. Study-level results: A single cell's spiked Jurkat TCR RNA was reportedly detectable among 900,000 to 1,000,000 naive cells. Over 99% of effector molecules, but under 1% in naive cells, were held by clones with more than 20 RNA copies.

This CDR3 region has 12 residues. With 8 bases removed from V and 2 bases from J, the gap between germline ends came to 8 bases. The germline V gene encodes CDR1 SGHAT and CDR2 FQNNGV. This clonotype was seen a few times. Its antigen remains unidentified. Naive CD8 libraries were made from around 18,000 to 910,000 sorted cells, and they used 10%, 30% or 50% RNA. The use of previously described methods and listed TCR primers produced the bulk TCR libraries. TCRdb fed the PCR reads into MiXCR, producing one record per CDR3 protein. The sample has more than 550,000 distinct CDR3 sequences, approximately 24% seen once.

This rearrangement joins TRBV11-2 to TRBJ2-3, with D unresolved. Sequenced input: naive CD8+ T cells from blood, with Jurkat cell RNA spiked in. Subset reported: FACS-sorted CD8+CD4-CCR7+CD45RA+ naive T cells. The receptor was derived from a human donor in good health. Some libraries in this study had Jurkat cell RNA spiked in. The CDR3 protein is CASAHTTDTQYF. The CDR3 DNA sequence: TGTGCCAGCGCCCACACCACAGATACGCAGTATTTT.